This T cell receptor (beta chain) was identified in a study of blood T cells in healthy people across ages. Study-wide findings and caveats: PBMCs went unsorted, and a conclusive naive versus antigen-experienced comparison was therefore prevented.

This clonotype was seen a handful of times. The target antigen is unknown. The CDR3 runs to 16 residues. V gave up 5 bases and J gave up 0 bases; unmatched junction bases: 4. In germline, CDR1 is SGHDN, CDR2 FVKESK. The second PCR ran roughly 7 to 11 cycles with a sample-barcoded 5' primer and J-beta primers. Every cDNA was tagged by a template-switch adaptor with 12 random nucleotides. TCRdb processed the 5' RACE reads anew with MiXCR; each CDR3 protein has one entry. This sample has about 670,000 distinct CDR3 sequences, with 40% to 50% found just once. The source of this sequence is a man older than 75 in good health. The sequenced sample consisted of blood. This sequence joins TRBV14 and TRBJ2-6; 7 bases map to TRBD1. The CDR3: CASSLRDSSGANVLTF. The CDR3 nucleotides read TGTGCCAGCAGCTTACGGGACAGCTCTGGGGCCAACGTCCTGACTTTC.